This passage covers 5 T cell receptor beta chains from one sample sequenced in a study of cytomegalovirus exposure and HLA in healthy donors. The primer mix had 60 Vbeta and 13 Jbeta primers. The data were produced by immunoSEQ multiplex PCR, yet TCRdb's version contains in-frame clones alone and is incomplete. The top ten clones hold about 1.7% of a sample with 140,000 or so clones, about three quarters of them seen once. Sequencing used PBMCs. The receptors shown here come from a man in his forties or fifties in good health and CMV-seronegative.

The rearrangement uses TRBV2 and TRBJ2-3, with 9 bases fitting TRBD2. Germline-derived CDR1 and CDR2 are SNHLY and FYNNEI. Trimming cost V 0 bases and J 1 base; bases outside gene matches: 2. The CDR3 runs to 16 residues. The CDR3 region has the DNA TGTGCCAGCAGTGAAGCGCGGGGGGGCGGCACAGATACGCAGTATTTT. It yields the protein CASSEARGGGTDTQYF. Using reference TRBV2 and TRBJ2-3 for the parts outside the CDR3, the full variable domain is EPEVTQTPSHQVTQMGQEVILRCVPISNHLYFYWYRQILGQKVEFLVSFYNNEISEKSEIFDDQFSVERPDGSNFTLKIRSTKLEDSAMYFCASSEARGGGTDTQYFGPGTRLTVL.

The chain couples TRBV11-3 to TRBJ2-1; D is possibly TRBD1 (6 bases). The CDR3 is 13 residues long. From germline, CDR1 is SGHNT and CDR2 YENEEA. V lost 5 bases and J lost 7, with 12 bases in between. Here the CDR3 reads CASSTWDKNEQFF. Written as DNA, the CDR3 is TGTGCCAGCAGCACGTGGGACAAGAATGAGCAGTTCTTC.

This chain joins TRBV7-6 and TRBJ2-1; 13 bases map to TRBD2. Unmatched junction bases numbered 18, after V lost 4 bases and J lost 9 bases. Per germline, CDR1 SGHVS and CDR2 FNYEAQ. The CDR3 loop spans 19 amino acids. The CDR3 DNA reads TGTGCCAGCAGCTCGCAACTAGCGGGAGGGCCCGGGGGGTGGGGTGAGCAGTTCTTC. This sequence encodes CASSSQLAGGPGGWGEQFF.

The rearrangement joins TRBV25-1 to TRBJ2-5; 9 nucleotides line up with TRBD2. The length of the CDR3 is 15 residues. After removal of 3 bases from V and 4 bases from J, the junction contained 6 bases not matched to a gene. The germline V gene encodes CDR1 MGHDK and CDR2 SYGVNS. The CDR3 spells CASSEAGLASETQYF. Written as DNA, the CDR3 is TGTGCCAGCAGTGAGGCGGGACTAGCATCAGAGACCCAGTACTTC.

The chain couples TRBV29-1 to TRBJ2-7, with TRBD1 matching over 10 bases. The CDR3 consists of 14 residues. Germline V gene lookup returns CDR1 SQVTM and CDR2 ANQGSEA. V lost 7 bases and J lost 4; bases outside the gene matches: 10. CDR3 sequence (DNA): TGCAGCGCTCGAACGACAGGGGGCAGTTACGAGCAGTACTTC. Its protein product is CSARTTGGSYEQYF.